The TCR beta chain described here comes from a study of OX40 agonist ivuxolimab in advanced cancers. Across the whole study: The dose-escalation cohort had hepatocellular carcinoma, melanoma, renal cell or head and neck cancer. Study-wide findings and caveats: In general, CD8+ T cells held more expanded clones than CD4+ did, on average. Normalized T-cell clonal expansion was also low in some nonresponders.

This CDR3 is built from 11 residues. The ends were cut back, 5 bases at V and 7 bases at J, with 6 bases in the middle. In germline, CDR1 is MNHEY, CDR2 SVGAGI. On this clone: Antigen unknown.

TCRdb's table, derived via immunoSEQ multiplex PCR, lists solely in-frame clones and lacks some. The table has 8,500 to 11,000 clones, about 80% seen once. The sequence was collected from an adult with an advanced solid tumor such as melanoma, head and neck, liver or kidney cancer. V is TRBV6-5 and J is TRBJ2-4, with D unresolved. Specimen: CD4+ or CD8+ T cells sorted from blood, collected in a trial of the OX40 agonist ivuxolimab. The chain's CDR3 is CASSVSNIQYF. In DNA form, the CDR3 reads TGTGCCAGCAGTGTGTCGAACATTCAGTACTTC.